These T cell receptor beta chains were read from a single sample in a study of blood T cell repertoires in COVID-19. Data came from immunoSEQ multiplex PCR; TCRdb stores just in-frame clones and leaves some out. Of approximately 380,000 clones listed, 85% were seen once; the top ten hold about 3.6%. Material for sequencing was peripheral blood. Every receptor here comes from a woman aged 18-29 years with acute or convalescent COVID-19. Both conserved end residues are part of each CDR3. Fields, in order: V gene, D gene, J gene, clone size, CDR3 length, CDR3 DNA, CDR3 protein. The D gene is left open where the match is weak. Some rows mark clone size as missing; the rest say once, few, many or name a class of expanded clone.

V: TRBV4-1
D: TRBD2
J: TRBJ2-4
size: once
length: 15
DNA: TGCGCCAGCAGCCAGGTGGGAGGGCCAGAAAACATTCAGTACTTC
CDR3: CASSQVGGPENIQYF

V: TRBV30
D: .
J: TRBJ1-1
size: .
length: 13
DNA: TGTGCCTGGAGGTCACAGGGTGAAACTGAAGCTTTCTTT
CDR3: CAWRSQGETEAFF

V: TRBV3-1/TRBV3-2
D: .
J: TRBJ1-1
size: .
length: 15
DNA: TGTGCCAGCAGCCCAGCCGGACAGCTGAACACTGAAGCTTTCTTT
CDR3: CASSPAGQLNTEAFF

V: TRBV7-2
D: TRBD2
J: TRBJ2-3
size: .
length: 14
DNA: TGTGCCAGCAGCTTTCGGGGGGACACAGATACGCAGTATTTT
CDR3: CASSFRGDTDTQYF

V: TRBV6-1
D: .
J: TRBJ1-2
size: .
length: 15
DNA: TGTGCCAGCAGTGAACTCCGGGACACCTCTAGAGGCTACACCTTC
CDR3: CASSELRDTSRGYTF

V: TRBV10-3
D: TRBD1
J: TRBJ1-5
size: once
length: 16
DNA: TGTGCCATCAGTGAGTCGACAGGGGTCGGCAATCAGCCCCAGCATTTT
CDR3: CAISESTGVGNQPQHF

V: TRBV27
D: TRBD1
J: TRBJ1-6
size: few
length: 21
DNA: TGTGCCAGCAGTTTCCGCCTTATGGCCGGGACAGGGGGATCCTATAATTCACCCCTCCACTTT
CDR3: CASSFRLMAGTGGSYNSPLHF

V: TRBV27
D: .
J: TRBJ2-2
size: once
length: 14
DNA: TGTGCCAGCAGTTTGAGTCCGAACACCGGGGAGCTGTTTTTT
CDR3: CASSLSPNTGELFF

V: TRBV29-1
D: .
J: TRBJ1-3
size: .
length: 12
DNA: TGCAGCGCCCGGGACTCTGGAAACACCATATATTTT
CDR3: CSARDSGNTIYF

V: TRBV9
D: .
J: TRBJ1-5
size: .
length: 15
DNA: TGTGCCAGCAGCGTGGGAGGGGTGAGCAATCAGCCCCAGCATTTT
CDR3: CASSVGGVSNQPQHF

V: TRBV30
D: TRBD1
J: TRBJ1-1
size: .
length: 15
DNA: TGTGCCTGGGGCGGGACAGGCCCCCTAGGCACTGAAGCTTTCTTT
CDR3: CAWGGTGPLGTEAFF

V: TRBV28
D: .
J: TRBJ2-7
size: .
length: 15
DNA: TGTGCCAGCAGTTTCGTGGGGGGACAGAGCTACGAGCAGTACTTC
CDR3: CASSFVGGQSYEQYF

V: TRBV4-1
D: .
J: TRBJ1-2
size: .
length: 16
DNA: TGCGCCAGCAGCCAAGATCCCCAGGTCCCTGACTATGGCTACACCTTC
CDR3: CASSQDPQVPDYGYTF

V: TRBV9
D: .
J: TRBJ2-3
size: .
length: 15
DNA: TGTGCCAGCAGCGGAAGCGACTACCCCACAGATACGCAGTATTTT
CDR3: CASSGSDYPTDTQYF

V: TRBV29-1
D: .
J: TRBJ1-3
size: .
length: 13
DNA: TGCAGCGTGGCCGAGGGCTCTGGAAACACCATATATTTT
CDR3: CSVAEGSGNTIYF

V: TRBV9
D: .
J: TRBJ2-1
size: .
length: 18
DNA: TGTGCCAGCAGCGTAGCCGCCATGGTTCGGCGGGGTCCCAATGAGCAGTTCTTC
CDR3: CASSVAAMVRRGPNEQFF

V: TRBV3-1/TRBV3-2
D: .
J: TRBJ1-5
size: .
length: 15
DNA: TGTGCCAGCAGCCCCGACTATGCGGCCTCAGAGGCCCAGCATTTT
CDR3: CASSPDYAASEAQHF

V: TRBV27
D: TRBD1
J: TRBJ1-5
size: .
length: 15
DNA: TGTGCCAGCAGTTTAAGAGGGGGCTGGGGTCAGCCCCAGCATTTT
CDR3: CASSLRGGWGQPQHF

V: TRBV19
D: TRBD1
J: TRBJ1-4
size: .
length: 17
DNA: TGTGCCAGTAGTATAAACGGACAGGGGGCTACTAATGAAAAACTGTTTTTT
CDR3: CASSINGQGATNEKLFF

V: TRBV11-2
D: .
J: TRBJ1-2
size: .
length: 13
DNA: TGTGCCAGCAGCCAACAAAGTCCCTATGGCTACACCTTC
CDR3: CASSQQSPYGYTF

V: TRBV18
D: .
J: TRBJ2-7
size: .
length: 14
DNA: TGTGCCAGCTCACTCCTGGACAGCTCCTACGAGCAGTACTTC
CDR3: CASSLLDSSYEQYF

V: TRBV6-1
D: .
J: TRBJ1-1
size: few
length: 15
DNA: TGTGCCAGCAGTGAAACCTCCCTCTACGGCACTGAAGCTTTCTTT
CDR3: CASSETSLYGTEAFF

V: TRBV6-1
D: TRBD1
J: TRBJ1-2
size: .
length: 17
DNA: TGTGCCAGCAGTGAAGGAGGTGTTACAGGGGGTCTCTATGGCTACACCTTC
CDR3: CASSEGGVTGGLYGYTF